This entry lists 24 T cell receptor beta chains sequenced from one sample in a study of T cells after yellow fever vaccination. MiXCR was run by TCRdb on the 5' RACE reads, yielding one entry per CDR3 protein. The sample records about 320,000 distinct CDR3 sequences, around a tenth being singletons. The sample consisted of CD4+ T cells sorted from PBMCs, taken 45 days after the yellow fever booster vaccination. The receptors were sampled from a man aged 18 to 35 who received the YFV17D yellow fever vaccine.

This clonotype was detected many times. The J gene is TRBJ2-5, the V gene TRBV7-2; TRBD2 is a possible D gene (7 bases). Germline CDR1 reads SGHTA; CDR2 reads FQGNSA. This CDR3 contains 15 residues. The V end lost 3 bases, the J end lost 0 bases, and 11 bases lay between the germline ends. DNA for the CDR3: TGTGCCAGCAGCTTTCGCGGGGGCCACCAAGAGACCCAGTACTTC. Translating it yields CASSFRGGHQETQYF.

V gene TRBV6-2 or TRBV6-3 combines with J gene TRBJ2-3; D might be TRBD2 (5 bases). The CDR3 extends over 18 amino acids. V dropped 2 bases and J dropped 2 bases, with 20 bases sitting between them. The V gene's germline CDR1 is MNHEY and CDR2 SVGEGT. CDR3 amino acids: CASSYVPRRRSATDTQYF. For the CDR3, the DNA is TGTGCCAGCAGTTACGTCCCCCGGAGGCGGTCCGCCACAGATACGCAGTATTTT.

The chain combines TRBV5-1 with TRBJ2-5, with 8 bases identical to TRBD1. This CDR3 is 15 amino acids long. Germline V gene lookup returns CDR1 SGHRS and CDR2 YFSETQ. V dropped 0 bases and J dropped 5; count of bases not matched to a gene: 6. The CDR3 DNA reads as TGCGCCAGCAGCTTGGGGACAGGGCAAGCGGAGACCCAGTACTTC. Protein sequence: CASSLGTGQAETQYF.

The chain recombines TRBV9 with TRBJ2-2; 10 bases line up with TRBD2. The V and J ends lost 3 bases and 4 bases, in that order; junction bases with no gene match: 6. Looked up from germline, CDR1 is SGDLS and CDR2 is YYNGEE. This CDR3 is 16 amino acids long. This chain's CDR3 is CASSAGLAMITGELFF. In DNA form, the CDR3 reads TGTGCCAGCAGCGCGGGACTAGCGATGATCACCGGGGAGCTGTTTTTT.

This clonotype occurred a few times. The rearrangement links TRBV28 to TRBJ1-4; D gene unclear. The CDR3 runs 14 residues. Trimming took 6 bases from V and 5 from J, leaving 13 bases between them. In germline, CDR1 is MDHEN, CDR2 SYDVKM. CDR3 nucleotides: TGTGCCAGCAGCCCTGAATGGTACAATGAAAAACTGTTTTTT. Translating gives CASSPEWYNEKLFF.

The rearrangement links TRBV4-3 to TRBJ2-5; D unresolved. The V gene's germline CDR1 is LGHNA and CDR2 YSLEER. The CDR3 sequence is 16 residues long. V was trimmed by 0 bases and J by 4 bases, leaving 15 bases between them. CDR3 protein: CASSQDRAWGTETQYF. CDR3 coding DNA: TGCGCCAGCAGCCAAGATCGGGCATGGGGAACAGAGACCCAGTACTTC.

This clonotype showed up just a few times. The CDR3, as DNA: TGTGCCAGCAGTACGGGGTTCGATGGCTACACCTTC. Amino acids: CASSTGFDGYTF. The V and J genes are TRBV12-3 or TRBV12-4 and TRBJ1-2; D not resolved. Between the trimmed V and J ends, which lost 5 bases and 6 bases, there was a span of 10 bases. The CDR3 extends over 12 amino acids.

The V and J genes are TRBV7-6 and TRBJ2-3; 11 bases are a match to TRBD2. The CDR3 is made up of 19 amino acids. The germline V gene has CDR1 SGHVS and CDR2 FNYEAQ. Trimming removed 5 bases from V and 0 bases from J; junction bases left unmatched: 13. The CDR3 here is CASSLPRGSGGASTDTQYF. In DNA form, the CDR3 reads TGTGCCAGCAGCCTCCCCCGGGGTAGCGGGGGGGCTAGCACAGATACGCAGTATTTT.

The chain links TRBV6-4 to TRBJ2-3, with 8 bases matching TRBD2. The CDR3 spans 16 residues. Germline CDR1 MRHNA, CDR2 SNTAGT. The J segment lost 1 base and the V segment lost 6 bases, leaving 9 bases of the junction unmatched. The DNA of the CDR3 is TGTGCCAGCAGCGTCCTTGGCGGGGGGCGCACAGATACGCAGTATTTT. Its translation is CASSVLGGGRTDTQYF.

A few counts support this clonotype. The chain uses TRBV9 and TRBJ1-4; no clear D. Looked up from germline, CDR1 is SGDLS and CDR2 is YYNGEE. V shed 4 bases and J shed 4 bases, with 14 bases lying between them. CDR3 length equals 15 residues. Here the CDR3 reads CASSKTGTLNEKLFF. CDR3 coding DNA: TGTGCCAGCAGCAAGACGGGAACGCTTAATGAAAAACTGTTTTTT.

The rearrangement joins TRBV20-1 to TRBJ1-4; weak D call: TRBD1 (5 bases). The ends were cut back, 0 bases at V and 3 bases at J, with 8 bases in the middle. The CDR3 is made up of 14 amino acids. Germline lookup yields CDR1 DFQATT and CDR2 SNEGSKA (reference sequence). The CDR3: CSAREWGANEKLFF. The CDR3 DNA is TGCAGTGCTAGAGAGTGGGGGGCTAATGAAAAACTGTTTTTT.

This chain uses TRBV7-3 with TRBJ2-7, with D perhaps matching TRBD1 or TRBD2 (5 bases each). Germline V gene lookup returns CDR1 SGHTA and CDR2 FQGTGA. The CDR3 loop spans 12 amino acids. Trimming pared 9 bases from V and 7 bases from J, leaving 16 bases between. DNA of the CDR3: TGTGCCAGTGGGACCCTCCCGGGGGAGCAGTACGTC. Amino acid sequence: CASGTLPGEQYV.

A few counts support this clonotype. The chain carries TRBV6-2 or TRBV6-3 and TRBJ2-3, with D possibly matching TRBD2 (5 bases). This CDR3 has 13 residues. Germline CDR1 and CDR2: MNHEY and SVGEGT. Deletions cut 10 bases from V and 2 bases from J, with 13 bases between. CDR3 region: CATQDYHTDTQYF. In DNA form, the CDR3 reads TGTGCCACCCAAGACTATCACACAGATACGCAGTATTTT.

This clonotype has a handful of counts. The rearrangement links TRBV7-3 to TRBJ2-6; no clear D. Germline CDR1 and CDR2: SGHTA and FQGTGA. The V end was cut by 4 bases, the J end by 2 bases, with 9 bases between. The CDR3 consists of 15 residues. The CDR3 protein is CASSSYGPGANVLTF. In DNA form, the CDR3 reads TGTGCCAGCAGCTCCTACGGTCCTGGGGCCAACGTCCTGACTTTC.

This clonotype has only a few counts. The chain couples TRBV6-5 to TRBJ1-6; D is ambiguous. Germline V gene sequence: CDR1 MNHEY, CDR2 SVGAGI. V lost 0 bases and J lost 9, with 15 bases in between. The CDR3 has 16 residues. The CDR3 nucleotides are TGTGCCAGCAGTTACTCGATCAGCGTTGCGAGTTCACCCCTCCACTTT. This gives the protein CASSYSISVASSPLHF.

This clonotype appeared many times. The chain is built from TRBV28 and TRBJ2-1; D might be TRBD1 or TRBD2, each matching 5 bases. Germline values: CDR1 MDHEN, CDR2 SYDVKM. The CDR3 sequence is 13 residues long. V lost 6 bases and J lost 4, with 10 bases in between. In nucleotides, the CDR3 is TGTGCCAGCAGCACCGGGGCATACAATGAGCAGTTCTTC. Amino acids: CASSTGAYNEQFF.

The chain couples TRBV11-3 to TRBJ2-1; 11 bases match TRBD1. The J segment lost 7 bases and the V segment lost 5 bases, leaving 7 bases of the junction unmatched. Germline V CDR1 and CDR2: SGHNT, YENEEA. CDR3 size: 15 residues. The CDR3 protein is CASSLGTGGGNEQFF. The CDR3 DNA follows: TGTGCCAGCAGCCTGGGGACAGGGGGTGGAAATGAGCAGTTCTTC.

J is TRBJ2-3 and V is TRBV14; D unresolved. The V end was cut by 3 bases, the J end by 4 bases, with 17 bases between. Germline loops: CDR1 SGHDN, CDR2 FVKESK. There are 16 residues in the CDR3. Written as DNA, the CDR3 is TGTGCCAGCAGCCATAGGCCAGACCTTCAGGCAGATACGCAGTATTTT. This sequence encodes CASSHRPDLQADTQYF.

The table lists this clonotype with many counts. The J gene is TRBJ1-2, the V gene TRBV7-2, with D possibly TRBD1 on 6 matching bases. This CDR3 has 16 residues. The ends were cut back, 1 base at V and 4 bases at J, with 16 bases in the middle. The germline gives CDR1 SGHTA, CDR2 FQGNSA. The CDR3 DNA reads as TGTGCCAGCAGCTTAGGGCAGGGCAGGGGAATCTATGGCTACACCTTC. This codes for CASSLGQGRGIYGYTF. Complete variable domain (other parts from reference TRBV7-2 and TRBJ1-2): GAGVSQSPSNKVTEKGKDVELRCDPISGHTALYWYRQSLGQGLEFLIYFQGNSAPDKSGLPSDRFSAERTGGSVSTLTIQRTQQEDSAVYLCASSLGQGRGIYGYTFGSGTRLTVV.

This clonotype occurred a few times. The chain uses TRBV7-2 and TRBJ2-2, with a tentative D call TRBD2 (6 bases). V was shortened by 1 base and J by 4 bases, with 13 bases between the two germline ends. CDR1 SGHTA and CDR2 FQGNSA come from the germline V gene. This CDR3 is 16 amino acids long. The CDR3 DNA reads TGTGCCAGCAGCTTAGAGGCGGGACTTGTCACCGGGGAGCTGTTTTTT. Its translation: CASSLEAGLVTGELFF.

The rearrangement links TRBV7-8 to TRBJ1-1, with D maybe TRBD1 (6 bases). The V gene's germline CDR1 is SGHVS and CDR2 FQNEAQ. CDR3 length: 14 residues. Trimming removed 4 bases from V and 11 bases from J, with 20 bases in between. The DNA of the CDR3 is TGTGCCAGCAGCTCAGGACCCAGGGGTCTCGGGGCTTTCTTT. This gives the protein CASSSGPRGLGAFF.

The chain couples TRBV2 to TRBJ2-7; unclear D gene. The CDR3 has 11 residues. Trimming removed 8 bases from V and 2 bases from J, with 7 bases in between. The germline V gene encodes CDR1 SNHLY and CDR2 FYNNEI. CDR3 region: CASQAAYEQYF. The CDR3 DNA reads TGTGCCAGCCAGGCAGCCTACGAGCAGTACTTC.

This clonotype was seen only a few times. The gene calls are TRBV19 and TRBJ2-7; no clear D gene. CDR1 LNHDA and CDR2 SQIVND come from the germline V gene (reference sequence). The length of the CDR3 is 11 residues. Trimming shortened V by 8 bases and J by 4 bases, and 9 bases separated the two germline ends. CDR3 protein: CASSAIYEQYF. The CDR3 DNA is TGTGCCAGTTCGGCCATTTACGAGCAGTACTTC.

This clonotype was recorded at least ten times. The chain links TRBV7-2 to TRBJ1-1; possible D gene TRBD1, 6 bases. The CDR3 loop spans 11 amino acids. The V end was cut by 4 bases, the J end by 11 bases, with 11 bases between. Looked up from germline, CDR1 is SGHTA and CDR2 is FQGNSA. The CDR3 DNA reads TGTGCCAGCAGCTCCAGGGGCCTCGCTTTCTTT. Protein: CASSSRGLAFF.